This TCR beta chain was recovered during a study of Tregs in tolerant kidney transplant recipients. General observations from the study: The small number of patients limits these findings pending further validation. Biological reproducibility was not directly addressed in this study. Tregs expanded with activated donor B cells seemed most donor-specific.

V lost 1 base to trimming and J lost 1 base, with 11 bases between them. CDR1 SGHNT and CDR2 YYREEE come from the germline V gene (reference sequence). The CDR3 is 15 residues long. Unstimulated regulatory T cells (CD4+CD25+CD127-), CD4+CD25- non-regulatory cells, CD4 and CD8 cells were FACS-sorted from thawed PBMCs. A remark on this clone: The antigen is undetermined.

TCRdb keeps only in-frame clones here, not all; method: immunoSEQ multiplex PCR. The data contain about 240,000 clones, more than 65% of them singletons. This sequence was found in a human donor in good health. Specimen: CD4+ T cells from blood. The chain uses TRBV5-4 and TRBJ1-1, with D uncertain. CDR3 in amino acids: CASSLLGMGNTEAFF. In DNA, the CDR3 is TGTGCCAGCAGCTTGTTAGGGATGGGGAACACTGAAGCTTTCTTT.